Listed below are T cell receptor beta chains from one sample, sequenced in a study of T cells in Graves' hyperthyroidism and ophthalmopathy. MiXCR, run by TCRdb on the multiplex PCR reads, gives a single entry per CDR3 protein. The sample lists a few hundred thousand distinct CDR3 sequences, approximately 18% occurring once. The material sequenced was blood. Receptor source: a man between 18 and 29 years old with Graves' ophthalmopathy. The conserved cysteine and the conserved F or W are not part of the CDR3 here. The D gene is left open where the match is weak.

CDR3aa | v_gene | d_gene
ASSLGHQGNYGYT | TRBV27 | NA
ASSETYNEQF | TRBV6-1 | NA
ASCARGLGNEQF | TRBV28 | NA
ASSLEREGTDTQY | TRBV11-2 | TRBD2
ASEAGGPYNEQF | TRBV11-3 | TRBD2
ASSADRYLYNEQF | TRBV9 | NA
ASSEAGRTRYGYT | TRBV6-1 | NA
ASSPSRGRNPDTQY | TRBV5-1 | NA
ASSFSRGVKDTQY | TRBV12-3/TRBV12-4 | TRBD2
ASLTGGEKLF | TRBV6-1 | TRBD1
ASGTGGEKLF | TRBV27 | TRBD1
ASSFPNDEQF | TRBV13 | NA
ASRQTGPFTIEAF | TRBV6-8 | NA
ASSERGGGGADTQY | TRBV6-1 | TRBD2
ASSSWTGDLGGANVLT | TRBV7-6 | TRBD1
SASGGGIHYSNQPQH | TRBV20-1 | NA
ASSYGNTIY | TRBV6-2/TRBV6-3 | NA
ASKGLEEQF | TRBV10-2 | TRBD2
ASSVAPGTGPDTQY | TRBV9 | TRBD1
ASSLYLTGTHYEQY | TRBV7-6 | NA
ASSLSTGLETQY | TRBV11-2 | TRBD1
ASSFKAGGTGELF | TRBV27 | TRBD2
ASSEAGASGANVLT | TRBV6-1 | NA
ASSARQGLEKLF | TRBV28 | TRBD1
ASSVSAGRYGYT | TRBV9 | NA
SVASGAKYLF | TRBV29-1 | NA
ASERYGLAEETQY | TRBV3-1 | NA
ASSPGQVAYEQY | TRBV9 | TRBD1
ASDRDRIQGVDGYT | TRBV2 | TRBD1
ASSLGAKGAAF | TRBV13 | TRBD1
ATSDSLGYT | TRBV24-1 | NA
ATSVAGAYEQY | TRBV24-1 | TRBD2
ASSIQGGRNQPQH | TRBV19 | NA
ASSGTAQTEAF | TRBV19 | TRBD1
ASSQGGYGYT | TRBV14 | NA
ASSLEAAEYNEQF | TRBV11-3 | NA
ASRGQGASYNEQF | TRBV28 | TRBD1
ASSSLPGVGYEQY | TRBV4-1 | NA
ASSLGQFSYNEQF | TRBV12-3/TRBV12-4 | NA
ASSSPLDRVRTGELF | TRBV7-2 | TRBD1
ASSPTGGQWGTEAF | TRBV4-2 | TRBD1
ASSLMTGKTGELF | TRBV7-3 | TRBD1
ASSPRQSPSGELF | TRBV12-3/TRBV12-4 | NA